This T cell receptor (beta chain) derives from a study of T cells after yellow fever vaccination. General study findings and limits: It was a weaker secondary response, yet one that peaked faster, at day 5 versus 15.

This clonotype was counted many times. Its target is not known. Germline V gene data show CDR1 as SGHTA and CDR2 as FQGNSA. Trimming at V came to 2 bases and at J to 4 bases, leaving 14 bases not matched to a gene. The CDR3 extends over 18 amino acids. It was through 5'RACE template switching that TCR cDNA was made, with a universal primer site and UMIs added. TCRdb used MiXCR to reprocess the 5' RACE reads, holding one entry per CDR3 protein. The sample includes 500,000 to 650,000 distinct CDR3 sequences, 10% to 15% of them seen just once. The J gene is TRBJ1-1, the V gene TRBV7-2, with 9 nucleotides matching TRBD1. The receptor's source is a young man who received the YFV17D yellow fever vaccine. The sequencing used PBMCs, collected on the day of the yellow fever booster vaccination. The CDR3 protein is CASSLSDRGQGWGTEAFF. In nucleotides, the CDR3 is TGTGCCAGCAGCTTATCGGACAGGGGCCAGGGATGGGGCACTGAAGCTTTCTTT.